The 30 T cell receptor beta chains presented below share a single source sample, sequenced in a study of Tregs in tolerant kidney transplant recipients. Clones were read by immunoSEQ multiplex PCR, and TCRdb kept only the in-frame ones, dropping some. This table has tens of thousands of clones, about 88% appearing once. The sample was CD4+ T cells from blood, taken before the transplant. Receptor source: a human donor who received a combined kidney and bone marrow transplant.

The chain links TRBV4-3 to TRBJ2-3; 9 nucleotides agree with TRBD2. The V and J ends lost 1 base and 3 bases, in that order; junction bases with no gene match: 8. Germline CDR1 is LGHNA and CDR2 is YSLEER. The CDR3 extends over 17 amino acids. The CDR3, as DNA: TGCGCCAGCAGCCAAGGATCTAGCGGGAAATTAACAGATACGCAGTATTTT. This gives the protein CASSQGSSGKLTDTQYF.

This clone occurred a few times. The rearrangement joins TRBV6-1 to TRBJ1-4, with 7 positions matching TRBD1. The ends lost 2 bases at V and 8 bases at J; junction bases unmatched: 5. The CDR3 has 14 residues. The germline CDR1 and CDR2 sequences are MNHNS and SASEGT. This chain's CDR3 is CASSELDREEKLFF. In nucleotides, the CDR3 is TGTGCCAGCAGTGAACTTGACAGGGAAGAAAAACTGTTTTTT.

The CDR3 loop is CASSMIQTLPYGYTF. As DNA, the CDR3 is TGTGCCAGTAGTATGATCCAGACTCTTCCCTATGGCTACACCTTC. The rearrangement links TRBV19 to TRBJ1-2, with unresolved D. The germline V and J ends were trimmed by 3 bases and 4 bases, with 15 bases remaining between them. From germline, CDR1 is LNHDA and CDR2 SQIVND (reference sequence). This CDR3 is built from 15 residues.

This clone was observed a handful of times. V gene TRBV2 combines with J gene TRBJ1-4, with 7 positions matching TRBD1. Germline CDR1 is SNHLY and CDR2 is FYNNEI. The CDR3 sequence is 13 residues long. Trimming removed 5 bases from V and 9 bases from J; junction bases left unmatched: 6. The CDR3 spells CASSPTGSQKLFF. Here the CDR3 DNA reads TGTGCCAGCAGTCCGACAGGGTCTCAAAAACTGTTTTTT.

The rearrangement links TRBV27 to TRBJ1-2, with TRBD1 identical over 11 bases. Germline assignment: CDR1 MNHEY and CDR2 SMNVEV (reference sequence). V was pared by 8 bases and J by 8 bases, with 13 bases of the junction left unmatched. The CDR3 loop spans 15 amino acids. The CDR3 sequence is CASHGTGGGGSGYTF. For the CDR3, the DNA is TGTGCCAGCCACGGGACAGGGGGGGGAGGATCGGGCTACACCTTC.

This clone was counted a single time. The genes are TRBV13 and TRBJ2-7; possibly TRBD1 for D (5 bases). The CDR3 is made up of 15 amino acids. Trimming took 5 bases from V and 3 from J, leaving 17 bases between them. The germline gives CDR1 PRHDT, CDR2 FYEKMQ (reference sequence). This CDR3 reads CASSQSPRGIYEQYF. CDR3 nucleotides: TGTGCCAGCAGCCAGAGCCCTAGGGGAATCTACGAGCAGTACTTC.

The CDR3 nucleotides read TGCGCCAGCACAGAGTACAGGGGAGCTAACTATGGCTACACCTTC. Its protein product is CASTEYRGANYGYTF. This rearrangement joins TRBV10-2 to TRBJ1-2; TRBD1 aligns across 7 bases. The germline V gene encodes CDR1 WSHSY and CDR2 SAAADI. The V segment lost 7 bases and the J segment 0 bases; nucleotides outside the gene matches: 8. This CDR3 spans 15 amino acids.

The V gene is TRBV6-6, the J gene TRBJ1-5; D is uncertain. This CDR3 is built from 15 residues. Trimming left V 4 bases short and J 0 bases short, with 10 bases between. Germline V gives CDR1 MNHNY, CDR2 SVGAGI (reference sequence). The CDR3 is CASSFGGNSNQPQHF. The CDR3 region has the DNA TGTGCCAGCAGTTTTGGAGGCAATAGCAATCAGCCCCAGCATTTT.

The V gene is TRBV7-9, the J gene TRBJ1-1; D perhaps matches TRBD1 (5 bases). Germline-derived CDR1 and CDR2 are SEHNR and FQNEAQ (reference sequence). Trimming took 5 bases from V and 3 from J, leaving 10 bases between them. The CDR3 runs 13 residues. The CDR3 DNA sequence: TGTGCCAGCAGCCTCAGGGCCGACACTGAAGCTTTCTTT. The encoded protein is CASSLRADTEAFF.

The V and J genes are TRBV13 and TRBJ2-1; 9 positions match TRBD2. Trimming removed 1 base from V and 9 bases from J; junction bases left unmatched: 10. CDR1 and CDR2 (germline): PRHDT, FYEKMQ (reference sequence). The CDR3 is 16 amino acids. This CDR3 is CASSLVGAGGIGEQFF. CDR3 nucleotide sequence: TGTGCCAGCAGCTTAGTGGGAGCGGGAGGTATAGGTGAGCAGTTCTTC.

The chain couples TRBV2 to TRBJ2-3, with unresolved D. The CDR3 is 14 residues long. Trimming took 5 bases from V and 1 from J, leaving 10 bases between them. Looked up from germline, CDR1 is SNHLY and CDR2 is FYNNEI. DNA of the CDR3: TGTGCCAGCAGTACTCGTGAGGGCACAGATACGCAGTATTTT. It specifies CASSTREGTDTQYF. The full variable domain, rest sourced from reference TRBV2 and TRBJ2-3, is EPEVTQTPSHQVTQMGQEVILRCVPISNHLYFYWYRQILGQKVEFLVSFYNNEISEKSEIFDDQFSVERPDGSNFTLKIRSTKLEDSAMYFCASSTREGTDTQYFGPGTRLTVL.

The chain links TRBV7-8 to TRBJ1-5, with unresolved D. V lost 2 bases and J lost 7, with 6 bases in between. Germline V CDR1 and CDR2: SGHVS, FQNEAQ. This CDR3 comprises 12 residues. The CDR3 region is CASSLPGQPQHF. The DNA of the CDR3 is TGTGCCAGCAGCTTACCGGGGCAGCCCCAGCATTTT.

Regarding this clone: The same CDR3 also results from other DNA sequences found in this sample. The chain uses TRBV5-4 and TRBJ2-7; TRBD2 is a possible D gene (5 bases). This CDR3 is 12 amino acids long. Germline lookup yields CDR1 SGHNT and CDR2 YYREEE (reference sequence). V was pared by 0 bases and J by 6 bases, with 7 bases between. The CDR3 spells CASSLDSGEQYF. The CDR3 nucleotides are TGTGCCAGCAGCTTGGACAGCGGCGAGCAGTACTTC.

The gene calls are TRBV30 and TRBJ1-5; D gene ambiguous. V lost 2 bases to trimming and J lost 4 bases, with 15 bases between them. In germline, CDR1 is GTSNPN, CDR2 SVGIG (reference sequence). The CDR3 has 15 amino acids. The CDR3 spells CAWSPGGSTNQPQHF. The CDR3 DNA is TGTGCCTGGAGTCCAGGAGGTTCTACTAATCAGCCCCAGCATTTT.

CDR3 in amino acids: CASSLWAKVSTEAFF. DNA for the CDR3: TGTGCCAGTAGTCTGTGGGCTAAGGTGAGCACTGAAGCTTTCTTT. The chain carries TRBV19 and TRBJ1-1; D unclear. Per the germline V gene, CDR1 is LNHDA and CDR2 is SQIVND (reference sequence). V lost 5 bases to trimming and J lost 4 bases, with 17 bases between them. CDR3 length: 15 residues.

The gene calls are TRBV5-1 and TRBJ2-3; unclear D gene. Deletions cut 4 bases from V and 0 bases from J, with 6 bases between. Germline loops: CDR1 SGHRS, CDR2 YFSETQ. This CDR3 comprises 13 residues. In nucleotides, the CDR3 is TGCGCCAGCAGCCCAACTAGCACAGATACGCAGTATTTT. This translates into CASSPTSTDTQYF.

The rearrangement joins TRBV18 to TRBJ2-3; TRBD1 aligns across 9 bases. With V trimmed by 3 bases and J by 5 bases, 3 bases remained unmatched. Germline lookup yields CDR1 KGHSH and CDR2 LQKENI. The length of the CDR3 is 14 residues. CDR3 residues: CASSPGQGIDTQYF. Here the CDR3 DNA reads TGTGCCAGCTCACCGGGACAGGGAATAGATACGCAGTATTTT.

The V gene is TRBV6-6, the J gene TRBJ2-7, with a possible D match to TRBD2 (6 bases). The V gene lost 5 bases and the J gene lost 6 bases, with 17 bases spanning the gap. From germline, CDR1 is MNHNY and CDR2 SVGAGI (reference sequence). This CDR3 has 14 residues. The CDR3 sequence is CASSIGTPLGEQYF. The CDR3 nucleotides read TGTGCCAGCAGTATCGGGACTCCCCTTGGCGAGCAGTACTTC.

CDR3 nucleotides: TGTGCCAGTAGTATCCAGGGCGCCTACTACGAGCAGTACTTC. Amino acid sequence: CASSIQGAYYEQYF. The chain is built from TRBV19 and TRBJ2-7; TRBD1 might be the D (5 bases). There are 14 residues in the CDR3. Germline values: CDR1 LNHDA, CDR2 SQIVND (reference sequence). V was cut by 3 bases and J by 3 bases, with 12 bases left in between.

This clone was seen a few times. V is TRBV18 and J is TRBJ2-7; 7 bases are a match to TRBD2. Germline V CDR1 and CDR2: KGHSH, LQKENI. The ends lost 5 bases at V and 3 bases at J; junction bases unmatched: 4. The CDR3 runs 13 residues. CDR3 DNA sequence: TGTGCCAGCTCATCGACTAGCTACTACGAGCAGTACTTC. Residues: CASSSTSYYEQYF.

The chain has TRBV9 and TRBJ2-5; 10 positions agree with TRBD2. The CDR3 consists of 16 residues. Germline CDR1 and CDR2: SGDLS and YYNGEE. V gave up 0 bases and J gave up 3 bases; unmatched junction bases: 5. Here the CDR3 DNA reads TGTGCCAGCAGCGTAGAGGGGCTAGCGGGAGAAGAGACCCAGTACTTC. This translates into CASSVEGLAGEETQYF.

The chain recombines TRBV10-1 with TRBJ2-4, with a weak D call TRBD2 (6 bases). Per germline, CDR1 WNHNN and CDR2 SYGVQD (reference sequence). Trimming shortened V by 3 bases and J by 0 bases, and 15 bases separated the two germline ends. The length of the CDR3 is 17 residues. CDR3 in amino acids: CASSDPDYILAKNIQYF. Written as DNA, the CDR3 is TGCGCCAGCAGTGATCCGGACTATATTCTAGCCAAAAACATTCAGTACTTC.

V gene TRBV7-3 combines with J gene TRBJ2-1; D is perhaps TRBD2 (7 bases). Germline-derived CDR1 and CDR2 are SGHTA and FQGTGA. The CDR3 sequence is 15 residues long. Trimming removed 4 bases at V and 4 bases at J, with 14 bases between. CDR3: CASSWEGGDYNEQFF. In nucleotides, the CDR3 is TGTGCCAGCAGCTGGGAGGGGGGGGATTACAATGAGCAGTTCTTC.

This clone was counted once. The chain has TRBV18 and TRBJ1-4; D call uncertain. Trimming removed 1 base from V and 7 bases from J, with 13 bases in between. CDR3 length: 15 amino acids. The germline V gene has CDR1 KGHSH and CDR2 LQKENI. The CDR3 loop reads CASSPQGEKIEKLFF. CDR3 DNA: TGTGCCAGCTCACCACAGGGAGAGAAGATTGAAAAACTGTTTTTT. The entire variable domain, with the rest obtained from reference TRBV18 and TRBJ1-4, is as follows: NAGVMQNPRHLVRRRGQEARLRCSPMKGHSHVYWYRQLPEEGLKFMVYLQKENIIDESGMPKERFSAEFPKEGPSILRIQQVVRGDSAAYFCASSPQGEKIEKLFFGSGTQLSVL.

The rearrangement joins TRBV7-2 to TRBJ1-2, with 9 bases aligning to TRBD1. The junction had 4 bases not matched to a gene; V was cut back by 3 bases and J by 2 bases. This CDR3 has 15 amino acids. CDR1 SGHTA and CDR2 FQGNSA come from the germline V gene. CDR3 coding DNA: TGTGCCAGCAGCTTTAAACAGGGGGCCAACTATGGCTACACCTTC. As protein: CASSFKQGANYGYTF.

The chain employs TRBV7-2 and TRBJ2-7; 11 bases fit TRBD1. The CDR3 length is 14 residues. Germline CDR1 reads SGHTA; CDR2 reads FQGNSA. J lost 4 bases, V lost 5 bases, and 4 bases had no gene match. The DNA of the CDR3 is TGTGCCAGCAGCGAAAGGGACAGGGGGTACGAGCAGTACTTC. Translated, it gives CASSERDRGYEQYF.

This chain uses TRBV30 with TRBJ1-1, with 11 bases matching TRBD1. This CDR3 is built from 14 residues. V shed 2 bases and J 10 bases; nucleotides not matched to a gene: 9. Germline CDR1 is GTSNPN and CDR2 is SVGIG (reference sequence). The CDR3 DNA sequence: TGTGCCTGGAGTAAAGGACAGGGGGCCCTTGGAGCTTTCTTT. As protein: CAWSKGQGALGAFF.

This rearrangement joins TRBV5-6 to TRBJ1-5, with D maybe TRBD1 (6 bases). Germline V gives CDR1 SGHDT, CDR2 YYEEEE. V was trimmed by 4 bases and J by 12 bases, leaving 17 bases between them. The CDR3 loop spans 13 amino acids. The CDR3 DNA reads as TGTGCCAGCAGCCCCCATGGACAGACCTTCCAGCATTTT. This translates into CASSPHGQTFQHF.

CDR3 amino acids: CASSRGGDTDTQYF. The CDR3 DNA reads as TGTGCCAGCAGCCGGGGGGGAGACACAGATACGCAGTATTTT. The chain combines TRBV6-6 with TRBJ2-3; 8 bases fit TRBD2. V lost 6 bases and J lost 2; bases outside the gene matches: 4. The CDR3 sequence is 14 residues long. Germline V gene sequence: CDR1 MNHNY, CDR2 SVGAGI (reference sequence).

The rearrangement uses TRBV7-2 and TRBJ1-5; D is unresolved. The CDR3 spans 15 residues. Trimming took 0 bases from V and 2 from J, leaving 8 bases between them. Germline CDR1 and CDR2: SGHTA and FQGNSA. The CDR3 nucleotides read TGTGCCAGCAGCTTAGCATGGGGAGGCAATCAGCCCCAGCATTTT. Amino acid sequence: CASSLAWGGNQPQHF.